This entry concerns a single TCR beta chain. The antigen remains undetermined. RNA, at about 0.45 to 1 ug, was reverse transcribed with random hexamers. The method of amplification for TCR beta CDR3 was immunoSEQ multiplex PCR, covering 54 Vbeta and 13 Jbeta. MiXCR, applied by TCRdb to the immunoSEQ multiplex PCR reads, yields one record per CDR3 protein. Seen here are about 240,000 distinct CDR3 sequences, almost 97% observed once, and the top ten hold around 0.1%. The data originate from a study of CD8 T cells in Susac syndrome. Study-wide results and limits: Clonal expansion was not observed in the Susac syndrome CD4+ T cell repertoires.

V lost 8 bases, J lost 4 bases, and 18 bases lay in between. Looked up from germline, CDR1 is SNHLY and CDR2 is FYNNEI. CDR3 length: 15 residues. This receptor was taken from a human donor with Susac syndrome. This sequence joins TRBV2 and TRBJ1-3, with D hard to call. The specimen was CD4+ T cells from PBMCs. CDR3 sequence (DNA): TGTGCCAGCGGGCTGGGCCCGGCTAACGGAAACACCATATATTTT. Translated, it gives CASGLGPANGNTIYF.